A single sample is the source of the 9 T cell receptor beta chains below, sequenced in a study of identifying expanded T cells in peripheral blood. Here immunoSEQ multiplex PCR was the method, and the copy in TCRdb shows in-frame clones only, minus some. The table has approximately 120,000 clones, over 65% seen once. Sample: blood. These receptors were obtained from a person aged 18 to 75 in good health.

J is TRBJ2-3 and V is TRBV30; D gene ambiguous. This CDR3 contains 13 residues. The ends were cut back, 8 bases at V and 2 bases at J, with 14 bases in the middle. The germline V gene encodes CDR1 GTSNPN and CDR2 SVGIG (reference sequence). For the CDR3, the DNA is TGTGCCGTGACTTTACGGGCCACAGATACGCAGTATTTT. Translation gives CAVTLRATDTQYF.

The V and J genes are TRBV7-2 and TRBJ1-2; D unclear. The CDR3 is 14 residues long. The germline V gene has CDR1 SGHTA and CDR2 FQGNSA. V shed 3 bases and J shed 6 bases, with 14 bases lying between them. CDR3 sequence (DNA): TGTGCCAGCAGCTTGTCGAGTGCCATCGATGGCTACACCTTC. Its translation: CASSLSSAIDGYTF.

The chain is built from TRBV7-2 and TRBJ1-2, with 9 bases fitting TRBD1. Germline V gene data show CDR1 as SGHTA and CDR2 as FQGNSA. The CDR3 has 16 residues. V lost 2 bases and J lost 7; bases outside the gene matches: 11. The CDR3, as DNA: TGTGCCAGCAGCTTAATGGGGGACAGGGCCTATTTTGGCTACACCTTC. Translation gives CASSLMGDRAYFGYTF.

This clone was counted a single time. This chain links TRBV5-6 with TRBJ2-5; 8 positions agree with TRBD2. Germline assignment: CDR1 SGHDT and CDR2 YYEEEE. This CDR3 is built from 16 residues. V lost 3 bases to trimming and J lost 0 bases; unmatched junction nucleotides: 7. The CDR3 nucleotides are TGTGCCAGCAGCTCCCGGGGGGGAAACTACCAAGAGACCCAGTACTTC. Encoded protein: CASSSRGGNYQETQYF.

The chain couples TRBV28 to TRBJ2-1; D is uncertain. V was clipped by 5 bases and J by 0 bases, with 14 bases between them. The CDR3 has 16 residues. Per germline, CDR1 MDHEN and CDR2 SYDVKM. This CDR3 reads CASSPTAQSSYNEQFF. The CDR3 bases are TGTGCCAGCAGTCCGACTGCACAAAGCTCCTACAATGAGCAGTTCTTC.

J is TRBJ2-7 and V is TRBV6-6, with TRBD1 as a possible D gene (6 bases). V dropped 2 bases and J dropped 7 bases, with 18 bases sitting between them. Germline-derived CDR1 and CDR2 are MNHNY and SVGAGI (reference sequence). The CDR3 covers 15 residues. CDR3 nucleotide sequence: TGTGCCAGCAGTTACCCCGGACAGTCCCTGGGGGAGCAGTACTTC. Translating it yields CASSYPGQSLGEQYF.

The chain is built from TRBV27 and TRBJ1-6; TRBD1 aligns across 7 bases. CDR3 length: 18 residues. Per germline, CDR1 MNHEY and CDR2 SMNVEV (reference sequence). V lost 2 bases to trimming and J lost 2 bases; unmatched junction nucleotides: 9. CDR3 bases: TGTGCCAGCAGTTTAAGACAGGGTGGGAGCACCTATAATTCACCCCTCCACTTT. This gives the protein CASSLRQGGSTYNSPLHF.

Notes on this clone: At one boundary the junction diverges from the germline segment, which might be a read error. This sequence joins TRBV5-1 and TRBJ1-2; no firm D call. Germline V gene lookup returns CDR1 SGHRS and CDR2 YFSETQ. CDR3 length: 13 residues. This CDR3 reads CASSPRTSYGYTF. The CDR3 DNA is TGTGCCAGCAGCCCCCGCACTAGCTATGGCTACACCTTC.

This rearrangement joins TRBV7-2 to TRBJ1-2; D gene ambiguous. The CDR3 is 17 amino acids. Germline assignment: CDR1 SGHTA and CDR2 FQGNSA. Trimming took 1 base from V and 0 from J, leaving 15 bases between them. The CDR3 bases are TGTGCCAGCAGCTTAGGGATTGGGTCACAACCTAACTATGGCTACACCTTC. Protein: CASSLGIGSQPNYGYTF.